A selection of T cell receptor beta chains follows, all from one sample in a study of cytomegalovirus exposure and HLA in healthy donors. Produced via immunoSEQ multiplex PCR; TCRdb's table is partial and in-frame only. The table lists about 160,000 clones, approximately 81% of them singletons. Sample: PBMCs. The receptors derive from a female donor in good health and CMV-seronegative. CDR3s include the opening cysteine and the closing phenylalanine or tryptophan. A D gene is named only where the DNA matches it firmly. Clone size is shown for a subset of rows, as once, few, many or a class of expanded clone.

d_call	clone_size	v_call	j_call	cdr3_aa	cdr3_nt
TRBD1	.	TRBV6-4	TRBJ2-2	CASSEDRDTGELFF	TGTGCCAGCAGTGAGGACAGGGACACCGGGGAGCTGTTTTTT
TRBD1	few	TRBV30	TRBJ1-6	CAWSVGTGRSPLHF	TGTGCCTGGAGTGTAGGGACAGGACGGTCACCCCTCCACTTT
.	.	TRBV5-5	TRBJ1-4	CASSLSGTNEKLFF	TGTGCCAGCAGCTTGTCGGGAACTAATGAAAAACTGTTTTTT
TRBD2	.	TRBV28	TRBJ2-3	CASIPGGRTSTDTQYF	TGTGCCAGCATCCCGGGGGGGCGTACTAGCACAGATACGCAGTATTTT
.	.	TRBV14	TRBJ1-2	CASSQDIGSGGYTF	TGTGCCAGCAGCCAAGATATCGGATCGGGAGGCTACACCTTC
TRBD1	.	TRBV27	TRBJ2-7	CASSDKRDRGYEQYF	TGTGCCAGCAGTGACAAACGGGACAGGGGCTACGAGCAGTACTTC
.	.	TRBV6-6	TRBJ2-3	CASSSAGDTQYF	TGTGCCAGCAGTTCGGCCGGGGATACGCAGTATTTT
TRBD2	.	TRBV11-3	TRBJ2-3	CASSPTGTSDVDTQYF	TGTGCCAGCAGCCCCACCGGGACTAGCGACGTAGATACGCAGTATTTT
TRBD1	.	TRBV18	TRBJ1-1	CASSPDRGANTEAFF	TGTGCCAGCTCACCCGACAGGGGGGCCAACACTGAAGCTTTCTTT
TRBD2	.	TRBV7-8	TRBJ2-2	CASSGGLAGNQRTGELFF	TGTGCCAGCAGCGGGGGACTAGCGGGGAACCAAAGGACCGGGGAGCTGTTTTTT
.	few	TRBV7-8	TRBJ1-3	CASSLAMAGASGNTIYF	TGTGCCAGCAGCTTAGCCATGGCAGGGGCCTCTGGAAACACCATATATTTT
TRBD1	.	TRBV11-1	TRBJ1-1	CASSFGQGTEAFF	TGTGCCAGCAGCTTCGGACAGGGGACTGAAGCTTTCTTT
TRBD1	.	TRBV11-2	TRBJ1-5	CASSWTGGQPQHF	TGTGCCAGCAGCTGGACAGGGGGCCAGCCCCAGCATTTT
.	few	TRBV30	TRBJ2-1	CALEEITSYNEQFF	TGTGCCCTGGAGGAGATAACCTCCTACAATGAGCAGTTCTTC
TRBD2	.	TRBV9	TRBJ2-5	CASSPMGGEQETQYF	TGTGCCAGCAGCCCAATGGGGGGGGAACAAGAGACCCAGTACTTC
TRBD1	.	TRBV18	TRBJ2-7	CASSPRQGSHEQYF	TGTGCCAGCTCACCGCGACAGGGCTCTCACGAGCAGTACTTC
TRBD2	few	TRBV7-9	TRBJ2-1	CASSPGSGSSYNEQFF	TGTGCCAGCAGCCCGGGGAGCGGGAGCTCCTACAATGAGCAGTTCTTC
.	.	TRBV9	TRBJ1-1	CASSVAEVGEAFF	TGTGCCAGCAGCGTAGCGGAGGTAGGAGAAGCTTTCTTT
TRBD1	.	TRBV7-2	TRBJ2-2	CASSFAGTGNTGELFF	TGTGCCAGCAGCTTTGCCGGGACAGGGAACACCGGGGAGCTGTTTTTT
.	.	TRBV7-2	TRBJ2-5	CASSLVRGKQETQYF	TGTGCCAGCAGCTTAGTACGGGGGAAACAAGAGACCCAGTACTTC
TRBD2	.	TRBV30	TRBJ2-3	CAWGSGGAKDTQYF	TGTGCCTGGGGTTCCGGGGGGGCCAAAGATACGCAGTATTTT
TRBD2	.	TRBV9	TRBJ2-2	CASSPSGTSGTGELFF	TGTGCCAGCAGCCCATCCGGGACTAGCGGAACCGGGGAGCTGTTTTTT
.	few	TRBV30	TRBJ2-1	CSSEGGGSYNEQFF	TGTTCCTCGGAAGGGGGTGGCTCCTACAATGAGCAGTTCTTC
.	few	TRBV7-2	TRBJ2-3	CASSPSQVTLSTDTQYF	TGTGCCAGCAGCCCTTCACAGGTGACTTTGAGCACAGATACGCAGTATTTT
.	.	TRBV10-1	TRBJ1-1	CASSESAGNTEAFF	TGCGCCAGCAGTGAGTCGGCTGGGAACACTGAAGCTTTCTTT
.	.	TRBV7-6	TRBJ1-2	CASSAGVGSNYGYTF	TGTGCCAGCAGCGCCGGGGTTGGCTCTAACTATGGCTACACCTTC
.	.	TRBV5-1	TRBJ2-7	CASSLGSSSYEQYF	TGCGCCAGCAGCTTGGGGAGCAGCTCCTACGAGCAGTACTTC
TRBD2	.	TRBV4-2	TRBJ2-2	CASSYAGTSGGEGAGELFF	TGTGCCAGCAGCTACGCCGGGACTAGCGGGGGAGAGGGAGCCGGGGAGCTGTTTTTT
TRBD1	few	TRBV5-6	TRBJ1-2	CASSSQTGGGYTF	TGTGCCAGCAGCTCGCAGACAGGGGGTGGCTACACCTTC
TRBD1	.	TRBV7-6	TRBJ2-7	CASSPRTGGYEQYF	TGTGCCAGCAGCCCCCGGACAGGGGGCTACGAGCAGTACTTC
.	.	TRBV14	TRBJ1-1	CASSQDGNRVGGEAFF	TGTGCCAGCAGCCAAGACGGTAACAGGGTAGGGGGTGAAGCTTTCTTT
.	.	TRBV7-2	TRBJ2-5	CAGSLGIRLGGPQETQYF	TGTGCCGGCAGCTTAGGTATTCGCCTAGGCGGTCCACAAGAGACCCAGTACTTC
.	.	TRBV4-1	TRBJ1-1	CASSQVGPVGGRDAFF	TGCGCCAGCAGCCAAGTGGGTCCCGTGGGGGGGCGGGATGCTTTCTTT
.	.	TRBV9	TRBJ2-7	CASSVNGAYEQYF	TGTGCCAGCAGCGTGAACGGAGCCTACGAGCAGTACTTC
.	.	TRBV28	TRBJ2-7	CASSLGARSRYEQYF	TGTGCCAGCAGTTTGGGGGCCCGATCTCGGTACGAGCAGTACTTC
TRBD1	.	TRBV4-1	TRBJ1-4	CASSSTGGGEKLFF	TGCGCCAGCAGCAGCACAGGGGGAGGTGAAAAACTGTTTTTT
TRBD2	.	TRBV10-2	TRBJ2-2	CASTLGGLAVSNTGELFF	TGCGCCAGCACCCTCGGGGGACTAGCGGTTTCGAACACCGGGGAGCTGTTTTTT
.	.	TRBV30	TRBJ1-3	CAWSGPSSGNTIYF	TGTGCCTGGAGTGGGCCCAGCTCTGGAAACACCATATATTTT
TRBD1	once	TRBV19	TRBJ2-6	CASREQGAGGANVLTF	TGTGCCAGCAGGGAGCAGGGGGCGGGTGGGGCCAACGTCCTGACTTTC
TRBD2	few	TRBV9	TRBJ2-3	CASSALGGSETDTQYF	TGTGCCAGCAGCGCCTTGGGGGGGTCGGAGACAGATACGCAGTATTTT
TRBD1	once	TRBV15	TRBJ2-7	CATSRVGGQGLSEQYF	TGTGCCACCAGCAGAGTAGGGGGACAGGGCCTCTCCGAGCAGTACTTC
TRBD1	few	TRBV7-8	TRBJ1-1	CASSFQTGGSEAFF	TGTGCCAGCAGCTTCCAGACAGGGGGATCCGAAGCTTTCTTT
.	few	TRBV10-3	TRBJ2-1	CAISESGAIEQFF	TGTGCCATCAGTGAGTCTGGAGCTATTGAGCAGTTCTTC
.	.	TRBV7-2	TRBJ1-1	CASSLEPTGGEAFF	TGTGCCAGCAGCTTAGAACCAACGGGGGGTGAAGCTTTCTTT
.	few	TRBV7-2	TRBJ2-3	CASSPLGGETDTQYF	TGTGCCAGCAGCCCCCTAGGAGGGGAAACAGATACGCAGTATTTT